This T cell receptor beta chain was sequenced during a study of T cells after yellow fever vaccination. The study made its TCR cDNA through 5'RACE template switching. That step introduced a universal primer site along with UMIs. A single record per CDR3 protein comes from TCRdb applying MiXCR to the 5' RACE reads. The sample has under 300,000 distinct CDR3 sequences, approximately 6.3% seen once; the top ten hold 0.85% to 1.2%. Remarks on this clonotype: Its antigen is currently unknown. An end of the junction does not agree with germline; a read error may underlie this.

This CDR3 region has 15 residues. Per the germline V gene, CDR1 is SGHRS and CDR2 is YFSETQ. Findings and caveats of the study: Weaker, the secondary response had a peak occurring faster, on day 5 versus 15. In post-booster samples, most primary-vaccination clones reappeared (under 98% CD4, 88% CD8).

This material consisted of CD4+ T cells sorted from PBMCs, taken on the day of the yellow fever booster vaccination. The sequence derives from a man aged 25-40 years who received the YFV17D yellow fever vaccine. V and J are TRBV5-1 and TRBJ2-7, with TRBD2 matching over 9 bases. The CDR3 is CGSSLQASGTYEQYF. Written as DNA, the CDR3 is TGCGGCAGCAGCTTACAGGCTAGCGGGACCTACGAGCAGTACTTC. The entire variable domain, with the rest obtained from reference TRBV5-1 and TRBJ2-7, is as follows: KAGVTQTPRYLIKTRGQQVTLSCSPISGHRSVSWYQQTPGQGLQFLFEYFSETQRNKGNFPGRFSGRQFSNSRSEMNVSTLELGDSALYLCGSSLQASGTYEQYFGPGTRLTVT.